This T cell receptor beta chain was sequenced for a study of blood T cell repertoires in COVID-19. Across the study: Acute and convalescent COVID-19 specimens originated in the United States, Italy and Spain. T cells, B-cell-depleted T cells, or PBMCs provided the cDNA or gDNA that served as material.

Germline CDR1 LNHDA, CDR2 SQIVND (reference sequence). Trimming took off 3 bases at V and 2 bases at J, with 11 bases between the two ends. This CDR3 has 15 residues. This clone was picked up a small number of times. In the source study's methods: Reference gene primer amplification gave estimated nucleated cell counts. TCRdb keeps only in-frame clones here, not all; method: immunoSEQ multiplex PCR. The DNA was the basis for D and trimming; V, J and clone size are from that table. The table has 380,000 or so clones, about 89% seen once. This chain connects TRBV19 to TRBJ2-1; tentative D call: TRBD2 (5 bases). The specimen sequenced was peripheral blood. This receptor was obtained from a man aged 40-55 years with acute or convalescent COVID-19. CDR3: CASSIGSGTYNEQFF. CDR3 DNA sequence: TGTGCCAGTAGTATTGGGTCCGGGACCTACAATGAGCAGTTCTTC.